Detailed here is one T cell receptor (beta chain). The antigen is not known. The source of the sample is a study of T-cell memory formation after mild COVID-19. Points from the study as a whole: That cross-reactive memory joined was suggested by some responding clones appearing in pre-infection memory.

MiXCR, run by TCRdb on the 5' RACE reads, gives a single entry per CDR3 protein. The sample has fewer than 350,000 distinct CDR3 sequences, roughly 8% seen once. The germline CDR1 and CDR2 sequences are MNHEY and SVGEGT. The CDR3 runs 11 residues. The ends were cut back, 7 bases at V and 10 bases at J, with 10 bases in the middle. The V and J genes are TRBV6-2 or TRBV6-3 and TRBJ1-4; TRBD1 might be the D (5 bases). The sequenced sample was PBMCs or a T cell subset sorted from them (not recorded which). The TCR sequence derives from a man aged 18 to 35 who had mild COVID-19 (a few samples of this study predate the infection). Cell type and time point are not known. The CDR3 DNA is TGTGCCAGCATGGACGGGGGAAAACTGTTTTTT. Its protein is CASMDGGKLFF.